This T cell receptor beta chain stems from a study of T cells expressing NK-cell markers. Study background: It was from sorted CD3+CD56+NKG2C+, CD3+CD56+NKG2C- and CD3+CD56-NKG2C+ T cells that TCR beta repertoires came. Most of the eight sequenced donors were HCMV-seropositive; one was seronegative.

TCRdb re-analyzed the 5' RACE reads; it lists each CDR3 protein once, without DNA. The sample's table shows about 260,000 distinct CDR3 sequences. Study-wide results and caveats: There remained a lack of clarity about HCMV specificity of expanded NKG2C+ T cell clones. These same clonotypes (in several donors) also led the CD3+CD56-NKG2C+ fraction.

The germline gives CDR1 SGHTA, CDR2 FQGNSA. CDR3 length: 16 residues. As regards this clonotype: The antigen is undetermined.

V is TRBV7-2 and J is TRBJ1-4. The sequencing input was blood T cells: a sorted CD56 or NKG2C T cell subset, CD4+ or CD8+ T cells, or bulk PBMC T cells (not recorded which). The receptor's source is a woman aged 18 to 75 in good health. The CDR3 loop reads CASSWEGSATNEKLFF.